This paragraph reports one T cell receptor (beta chain). This specimen comes from a study of blood T cell repertoires in COVID-19. Whole-study context: T cells, B-cell-depleted T cells, or PBMCs supplied cDNA or gDNA.

Germline loops: CDR1 SNHLY, CDR2 FYNNEI. This CDR3 spans 14 amino acids. V was shortened by 3 bases and J by 0 bases, with 9 bases between the two germline ends. Profiling relied on immunoSEQ multiplex PCR, and the TCRdb table lists in-frame clones only, not all of them. The sample records about 100,000 clones, roughly 92% being singletons. J is TRBJ2-7 and V is TRBV2; D is possibly TRBD2 (5 bases). The sample was peripheral blood. This receptor was obtained from a man aged 50 or older with active COVID-19. DNA for the CDR3: TGTGCCAGCAGTGACCGGGGTTTCTCCTACGAGCAGTACTTC. Translating it yields CASSDRGFSYEQYF.